One sample yielded the 29 T cell receptor beta chains listed below, sequenced in a study of T cells in Graves' hyperthyroidism and ophthalmopathy. What was amplified from RNA transcripts were TCR beta CDR3 regions. The study used the HTBI primer set for a first-round RT-PCR of the TCR CDR3. TCRdb reprocessed the multiplex PCR reads via MiXCR and lists one record per CDR3 protein. Of approximately 700,000 distinct CDR3 sequences in the sample, approximately 42% are singletons; the top ten hold more than 7%. Sample: peripheral blood or thyroid tissue (not recorded which). These receptor sequences come from an adult man with Graves' disease, either hyperthyroidism or ophthalmopathy (not recorded which).

This chain joins TRBV20-1 and TRBJ1-1; D unresolved. V was shortened by 3 bases and J by 5 bases, with 13 bases between the two germline ends. Germline V gene lookup returns CDR1 DFQATT and CDR2 SNEGSKA (reference sequence). This CDR3 has 13 amino acids. CDR3 amino acids: CSARIVGSTEAFF. The CDR3 DNA is TGCAGTGCTAGGATTGTTGGTAGTACTGAAGCTTTCTTT.

Concerning this clonotype itself: A much bigger clone sits one base away, suggesting this may be a read error. The chain couples TRBV25-1 to TRBJ2-7; 9 bases fit TRBD2. The germline CDR1 and CDR2 sequences are MGHDK and SYGVNS. This CDR3 region has 14 residues. V gave up 1 base and J gave up 5 bases; unmatched junction bases: 3. The chain's CDR3 is CASSECGGAHEQYF. The CDR3 DNA follows: TGTGCCAGCAGTGAATGCGGGGGGGCCCACGAGCAGTACTTC.

This clonotype was observed at least ten times. V gene TRBV6-6 combines with J gene TRBJ2-7, with 7 bases matching TRBD1. From germline, CDR1 is MNHNY and CDR2 SVGAGI (reference sequence). This CDR3 has 14 residues. The V and J ends lost 6 bases and 3 bases, in that order; junction bases with no gene match: 8. This CDR3 is CASRAPGQFYEQYF. CDR3 nucleotide sequence: TGTGCCAGCAGGGCACCGGGACAGTTCTACGAGCAGTACTTC.

This rearrangement joins TRBV19 to TRBJ1-1; 10 nucleotides align to TRBD1. This CDR3 is built from 15 residues. Trimming cost V 4 bases and J 10 bases; bases outside gene matches: 12. CDR1 and CDR2 from the germline V gene are LNHDA and SQIVND (reference sequence). The CDR3 here is CASSKPGQGWSGAFF. CDR3 DNA: TGTGCCAGTAGTAAACCGGGACAGGGGTGGTCTGGAGCTTTCTTT.

The chain recombines TRBV20-1 with TRBJ2-5, with 7 positions matching TRBD1. The CDR3 consists of 16 residues. After removal of 4 bases from V and 3 bases from J, the junction contained 14 bases not matched to a gene. Germline V CDR1 and CDR2: DFQATT, SNEGSKA (reference sequence). CDR3: CSAIRQGEAAEETQYF. CDR3 nucleotides: TGCAGTGCTATTCGACAGGGTGAAGCGGCCGAAGAGACCCAGTACTTC.

This clonotype was seen at least ten times. CDR3 sequence reads: CASSTTGAETQYF. CDR3 sequence (DNA): TGTGCCAGCAGCACAACAGGGGCTGAGACCCAGTACTTC. The chain recombines TRBV7-8 with TRBJ2-5, with 7 positions matching TRBD1. Germline V gives CDR1 SGHVS, CDR2 FQNEAQ. Trimming took 5 bases from V and 5 from J; bases not matched to a gene: 5. The CDR3 has 13 residues.

The chain recombines TRBV10-3 with TRBJ1-1; 8 positions agree with TRBD1. This CDR3 has 16 residues. V lost 8 bases and J lost 5; bases outside the gene matches: 16. The germline gives CDR1 ENHRY, CDR2 SYGVKD. CDR3 sequence (DNA): TGTGCCATCCGTGCTCACGGGGGACAGGCAAGGACTGAAGCTTTCTTT. Amino acid sequence: CAIRAHGGQARTEAFF.

The rearrangement uses TRBV7-2 and TRBJ1-3; 11 positions match TRBD1. The CDR3 totals 16 residues. CDR1 and CDR2 from the germline V gene are SGHTA and FQGNSA. Losses at the gene ends were 7 bases for V and 3 bases for J; bases not matched to a gene: 8. DNA for the CDR3: TGTGCCAGCACCTCGGGACAGGGGGTCGGTGGAAACACCATATATTTT. Encoded protein: CASTSGQGVGGNTIYF.

In the case of this clonotype: One end of the junction does not line up with germline, which may come from a read error. This chain uses TRBV7-9 with TRBJ2-7; TRBD1 aligns across 9 bases. The CDR3 extends over 14 amino acids. Germline CDR1 is SEHNR and CDR2 is FQNEAQ (reference sequence). CDR3 residues: CASSRDRENYEQYF. DNA of the CDR3: TGCGCCAGCTCACGGGACAGGGAAAATTACGAGCAGTACTTC. The full variable domain, rest sourced from reference TRBV7-9 and TRBJ2-7, is DTGVSQNPRHKITKRGQNVTFRCDPISEHNRLYWYRQTLGQGPEFLTYFQNEAQLEKSRLLSDRFSAERPKGSFSTLEIQRTEQGDSAMYLCASSRDRENYEQYFGPGTRLTVT.

This clonotype was picked up a small number of times. V usage is TRBV5-4 and J usage is TRBJ1-1; a possible D gene is TRBD1 (6 bases). Deletions cut 4 bases from V and 4 bases from J, with 23 bases between. Looked up from germline, CDR1 is SGHNT and CDR2 is YYREEE (reference sequence). The CDR3 totals 17 residues. CDR3 sequence: CASSQRDTPQQGTEAFF. DNA of the CDR3: TGTGCCAGCAGCCAACGAGACACACCCCAACAGGGCACTGAAGCTTTCTTT.

On this clonotype: Here the CDR3 omits its conserved ending phenylalanine or tryptophan, so a read error is the likely source. The DNA is omitted, as the CDR3 cannot be located on it reliably, and the CDR3 follows TCRdb's listing. The chain has TRBV10-3 and TRBJ2-7. Germline CDR1 ENHRY, CDR2 SYGVKD. The CDR3 extends over 8 residues, inclusive of both ends. CDR3 sequence: CAISESLQ.

Only a few counts were recorded for this clonotype. The rearrangement links TRBV6-5 to TRBJ1-1; 9 bases line up with TRBD1. The ends lost 0 bases at V and 3 bases at J; junction bases unmatched: 8. The CDR3 length is 17 residues. Germline CDR1 is MNHEY and CDR2 is SVGAGI. CDR3 amino acids: CASSYSGTGTEDTEAFF. CDR3 DNA: TGTGCCAGCAGTTACTCGGGGACAGGGACGGAGGACACTGAAGCTTTCTTT.

The chain is built from TRBV5-1 and TRBJ1-2; the match to TRBD1 covers 9 bases. This CDR3 is 18 amino acids long. V dropped 0 bases and J dropped 7; count of bases not matched to a gene: 16. Looked up from germline, CDR1 is SGHRS and CDR2 is YFSETQ. As DNA, the CDR3 is TGCGCCAGCAGCTTGGGTCCGGGACAGGGAATTCTGGATGGTGGCTACACCTTC. This encodes CASSLGPGQGILDGGYTF.

This chain connects TRBV29-1 to TRBJ1-3; TRBD1 might be the D (5 bases). CDR3 length: 13 amino acids. V lost 5 bases to trimming and J lost 7 bases, with 15 bases between them. In germline, CDR1 is SQVTM, CDR2 ANQGSEA. As DNA, the CDR3 is TGCAGCGTTCAGGGCGGAAGGCAGAACACCATATATTTT. It yields the protein CSVQGGRQNTIYF. Full variable domain (outside the CDR3, taken from reference TRBV29-1 and TRBJ1-3): SAVISQKPSRDICQRGTSLTIQCQVDSQVTMMFWYRQQPGQSLTLIATANQGSEATYESGFVIDKFPISRPNLTFSTLTVSNMSPEDSSIYLCSVQGGRQNTIYFGEGSWLTVV.

This sequence joins TRBV29-1 and TRBJ1-6, with D possibly matching TRBD1 (6 bases). V was shortened by 1 base and J by 9 bases, with 10 bases between the two germline ends. Germline V gene sequence: CDR1 SQVTM, CDR2 ANQGSEA. This CDR3 comprises 13 residues. The chain's CDR3 is CSVEVAQGSPLHF. The CDR3 DNA reads as TGCAGCGTTGAAGTTGCACAGGGTTCACCCCTCCACTTT.

The genes are TRBV25-1 and TRBJ1-2; D unresolved. CDR1 and CDR2 from the germline V gene are MGHDK and SYGVNS. Deletions cut 5 bases from V and 6 bases from J, with 13 bases between. The CDR3 runs to 13 residues. This CDR3 is CASSLGRYNGYTF. The DNA for the CDR3 is TGTGCCAGCAGTTTGGGCAGGTACAATGGCTACACCTTC.

This clonotype came up a few times. The V and J genes are TRBV5-1 and TRBJ2-7, with 8 bases aligning to TRBD2. CDR1 is SGHRS, CDR2 YFSETQ, per germline. V lost 0 bases to trimming and J lost 2 bases; unmatched junction nucleotides: 7. The CDR3 consists of 16 residues. CDR3 nucleotides: TGCGCCAGCAGCTTGGGACCTAATAGCGGGGCCTACGAGCAGTACTTC. It encodes CASSLGPNSGAYEQYF.

This chain connects TRBV11-3 to TRBJ1-4; D is perhaps TRBD1 (5 bases). This CDR3 contains 14 residues. Germline V gives CDR1 SGHNT, CDR2 YENEEA. Trimming removed 5 bases at V and 3 bases at J, with 10 bases between. CDR3 sequence reads: CASSQRGPNEKLFF. CDR3 coding DNA: TGTGCCAGCAGCCAAAGGGGACCTAATGAAAAACTGTTTTTT.

This clonotype was detected ten times or more. The V and J genes are TRBV29-1 and TRBJ2-2, with D hard to call. The germline CDR1 and CDR2 sequences are SQVTM and ANQGSEA. The length of the CDR3 is 15 residues. The germline V and J ends were trimmed by 2 bases and 2 bases, with 12 bases remaining between them. Here the CDR3 DNA reads TGCAGCGTTGAAATCGCAGGAACTAACACCGGGGAGCTGTTTTTT. Protein sequence: CSVEIAGTNTGELFF.

This clonotype was seen at least ten times. V gene TRBV29-1 combines with J gene TRBJ2-5, with 15 bases aligning to TRBD2. This CDR3 region has 16 residues. Trimming cost V 6 bases and J 5 bases; bases outside gene matches: 10. The germline V gene has CDR1 SQVTM and CDR2 ANQGSEA. Here the CDR3 DNA reads TGCAGCGTGATCGGACTAGCGGGAGGGCTAGGCGAGACCCAGTACTTC. Its translation: CSVIGLAGGLGETQYF.

The chain recombines TRBV2 with TRBJ1-2, with 8 bases lining up with TRBD1. V shed 10 bases and J 4 bases; nucleotides not matched to a gene: 8. Looked up from germline, CDR1 is SNHLY and CDR2 is FYNNEI. The CDR3 is made up of 13 amino acids. CDR3 region: CANIGQGGYGYTF. CDR3 DNA: TGTGCCAACATAGGACAGGGTGGCTATGGCTACACCTTC.

The gene calls are TRBV15 and TRBJ1-3; D is possibly TRBD1 (5 bases). The CDR3 runs 14 residues. Per the germline V gene, CDR1 is LNHNV and CDR2 is YYDKDF (reference sequence). V lost 0 bases and J lost 10, with 13 bases in between. The DNA for the CDR3 is TGTGCCACCAGCAGAGACCGCCGGGGGGAGACCATATATTTT. It specifies CATSRDRRGETIYF.

The chain is built from TRBV6-5 and TRBJ2-2, with 7 nucleotides matching TRBD1. The CDR3 is made up of 18 amino acids. The V segment lost 0 bases and the J segment 2 bases; nucleotides outside the gene matches: 9. Germline-derived CDR1 and CDR2 are MNHEY and SVGAGI. CDR3 DNA: TGTGCCAGCAGTTACTCGCGGGCTCGACAGGGAAACACCGGGGAGCTGTTTTTT. Amino acids: CASSYSRARQGNTGELFF.

In this sample, this clonotype turned up a few times. V is TRBV7-9 and J is TRBJ1-2; TRBD1 agrees at 9 bases. Germline loops: CDR1 SEHNR, CDR2 FQNEAQ (reference sequence). V gave up 4 bases and J gave up 6 bases; unmatched junction bases: 12. CDR3 size: 16 residues. The DNA of the CDR3 is TGTGCCAGCAGCTCAAAGCCGGGACAGGGATATGATGGCTACACCTTC. This sequence encodes CASSSKPGQGYDGYTF.

In the case of this clonotype: Because it lacks the conserved phenylalanine or tryptophan at the end, this CDR3 is likely a read error. The chain couples TRBV13 to TRBJ1-1, with D uncertain. CDR1 PRHDT and CDR2 FYEKMQ come from the germline V gene (reference sequence). CDR3 length equals 12 residues. V shed 10 bases and J shed 4 bases, with 13 bases lying between them. CDR3 DNA sequence: TGTGCCACCGGGGAGGGCGGCACTGAAGCTTTCCTT. Encoded protein: CATGEGGTEAFL.

The chain recombines TRBV12-3 or TRBV12-4 with TRBJ1-5, with 7 bases lining up with TRBD1. CDR3 length equals 14 residues. The V and J ends lost 5 bases and 5 bases, in that order; junction bases with no gene match: 6. CDR3 bases: TGTGCCAGCAGTCGTGACAGGGACCATCAGCCCCAGCATTTT. This sequence encodes CASSRDRDHQPQHF.

J is TRBJ2-7 and V is TRBV2; TRBD2 matches 9 bases. Germline trimming cut 4 bases from V and 2 bases from J; bases unmatched to any gene: 12. CDR1 is SNHLY, CDR2 FYNNEI, per germline. CDR3 length equals 17 residues. CDR3 DNA: TGTGCCAGCAGTGGGGGGCTAGCGGGGTACCTAACCTACGAGCAGTACTTC. Translating it yields CASSGGLAGYLTYEQYF.

V usage is TRBV20-1 and J usage is TRBJ1-1, with a tentative D call TRBD1 (5 bases). V dropped 2 bases and J dropped 1 base, with 17 bases sitting between them. The CDR3 covers 16 residues. CDR1 is DFQATT and CDR2 is SNEGSKA in the germline V gene (reference sequence). The CDR3 is CSARIGAADWNTEAFF. CDR3 DNA sequence: TGCAGTGCTAGAATCGGGGCAGCTGATTGGAACACTGAAGCTTTCTTT.

The chain combines TRBV25-1 with TRBJ1-4; D might be TRBD1 (6 bases). The CDR3 extends over 13 amino acids. V lost 8 bases and J 8 bases, leaving 15 bases between the germline ends. CDR1 and CDR2 (germline): MGHDK, SYGVNS. The DNA for the CDR3 is TGTGCCAGCTCACCACTACAGGGAGAAAAACTGTTTTTT. This gives the protein CASSPLQGEKLFF. The entire variable domain, with the rest obtained from reference TRBV25-1 and TRBJ1-4, is as follows: EADIYQTPRYLVIGTGKKITLECSQTMGHDKMYWYQQDPGMELHLIHYSYGVNSTEKGDLSSESTVSRIRTEHFPLTLESARPSHTSQYLCASSPLQGEKLFFGSGTQLSVL.